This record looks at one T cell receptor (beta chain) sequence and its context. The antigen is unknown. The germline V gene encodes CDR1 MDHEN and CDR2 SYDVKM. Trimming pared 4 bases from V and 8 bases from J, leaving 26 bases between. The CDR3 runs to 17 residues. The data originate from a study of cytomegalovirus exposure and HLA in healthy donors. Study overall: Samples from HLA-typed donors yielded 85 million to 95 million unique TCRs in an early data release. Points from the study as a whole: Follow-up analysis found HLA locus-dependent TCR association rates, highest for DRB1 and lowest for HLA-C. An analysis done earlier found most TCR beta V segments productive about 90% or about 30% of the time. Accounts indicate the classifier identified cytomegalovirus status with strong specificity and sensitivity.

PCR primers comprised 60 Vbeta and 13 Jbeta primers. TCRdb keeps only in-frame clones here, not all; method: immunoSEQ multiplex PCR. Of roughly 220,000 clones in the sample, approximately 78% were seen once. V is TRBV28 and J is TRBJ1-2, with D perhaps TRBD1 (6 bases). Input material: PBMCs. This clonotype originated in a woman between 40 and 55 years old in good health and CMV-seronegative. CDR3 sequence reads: CASSSQWGTPEVRGYTF. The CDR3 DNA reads TGTGCCAGCAGTTCACAGTGGGGGACACCGGAGGTGCGGGGCTACACCTTC.